Here is one TCR beta chain with its context. The data are from a study of blood T cell repertoires in COVID-19. For the study at large: Some COVID-19 samples were acute and others convalescent; all came from the United States, Italy and Spain. Nucleic acid was either cDNA or gDNA, and it came from T cells, B-cell-depleted T cells, or PBMCs.

CDR1 and CDR2 (germline): SEHNR, FQNEAQ (reference sequence). The CDR3 has 16 amino acids. V dropped 5 bases and J dropped 3; count of bases not matched to a gene: 8. Per the original methods: Amplification from reference gene primers served as the basis for estimated nucleated cell counts. Clones were sequenced by immunoSEQ multiplex PCR, and TCRdb holds only the in-frame ones, with some missing. V and J calls and clone size are those listed in that table; D and trimming were worked out from the DNA. The sample lists hundreds of thousands of clones, around four fifths seen once, with about 4.8% in the top ten. Before they entered the study, exposed participants had met a COVID-19 case within 2 weeks.

This chain connects TRBV7-9 to TRBJ1-1, with 11 nucleotides matching TRBD1. The sequence was collected from a woman aged 45 to 65 who had been exposed to COVID-19. Sequencing input: PBMCs or T cells enriched from blood (not recorded which). The CDR3 nucleotides are TGTGCCAGCAGCATGGGACAGGGGGTCGGGTACACTGAAGCTTTCTTT. Protein sequence: CASSMGQGVGYTEAFF.